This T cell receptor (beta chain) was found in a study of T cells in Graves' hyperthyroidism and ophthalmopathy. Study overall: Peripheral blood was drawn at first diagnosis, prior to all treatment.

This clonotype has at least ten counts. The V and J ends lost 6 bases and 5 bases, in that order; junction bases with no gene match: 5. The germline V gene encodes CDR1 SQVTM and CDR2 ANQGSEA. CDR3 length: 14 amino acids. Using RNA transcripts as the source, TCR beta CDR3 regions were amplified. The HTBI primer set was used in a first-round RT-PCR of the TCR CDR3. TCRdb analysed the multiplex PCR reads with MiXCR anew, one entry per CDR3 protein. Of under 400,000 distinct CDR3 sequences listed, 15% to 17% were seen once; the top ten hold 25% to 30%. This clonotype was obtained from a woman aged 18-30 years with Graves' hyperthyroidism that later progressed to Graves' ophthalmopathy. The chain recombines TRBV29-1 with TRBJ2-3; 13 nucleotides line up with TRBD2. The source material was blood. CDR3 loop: CSVGTSGTRDTQYF. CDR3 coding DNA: TGCAGCGTCGGGACTAGCGGGACTAGAGATACGCAGTATTTT.